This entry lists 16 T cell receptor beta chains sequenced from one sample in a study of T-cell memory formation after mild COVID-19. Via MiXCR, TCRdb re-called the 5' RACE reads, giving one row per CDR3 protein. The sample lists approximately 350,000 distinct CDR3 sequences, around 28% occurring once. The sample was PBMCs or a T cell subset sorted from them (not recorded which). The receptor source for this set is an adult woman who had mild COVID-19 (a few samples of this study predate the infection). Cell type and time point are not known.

The DNA for the CDR3 is TGTGCCAGCTCACCATCGACCGATAGCAATCAGCCCCAGCATTTT. Its translation: CASSPSTDSNQPQHF. The chain joins TRBV18 to TRBJ1-5; D unresolved. Trimming took off 2 bases at V and 0 bases at J, with 8 bases between the two ends. The CDR3 consists of 15 residues. The germline gives CDR1 KGHSH, CDR2 LQKENI.

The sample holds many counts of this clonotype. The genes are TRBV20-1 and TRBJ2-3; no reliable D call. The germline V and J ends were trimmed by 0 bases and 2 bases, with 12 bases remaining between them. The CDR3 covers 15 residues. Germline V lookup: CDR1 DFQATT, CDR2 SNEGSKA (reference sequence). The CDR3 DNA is TGCAGTGCTAGAGATCTTAAACAGTTCACAGATACGCAGTATTTT. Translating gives CSARDLKQFTDTQYF.

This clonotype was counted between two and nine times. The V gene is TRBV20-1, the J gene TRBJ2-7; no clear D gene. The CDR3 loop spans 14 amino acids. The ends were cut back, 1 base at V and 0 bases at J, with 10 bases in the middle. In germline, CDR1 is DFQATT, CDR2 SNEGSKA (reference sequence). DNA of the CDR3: TGCAGTGCTAGAGGGTCTTCGAGCTCCTACGAGCAGTACTTC. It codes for CSARGSSSSYEQYF.

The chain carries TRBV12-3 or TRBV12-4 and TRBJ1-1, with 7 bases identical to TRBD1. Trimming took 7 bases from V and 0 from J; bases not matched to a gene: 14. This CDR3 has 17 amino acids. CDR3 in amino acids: CASISGQAASMNTEAFF. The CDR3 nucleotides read TGTGCCAGCATTTCTGGACAGGCCGCCTCGATGAACACTGAAGCTTTCTTT.

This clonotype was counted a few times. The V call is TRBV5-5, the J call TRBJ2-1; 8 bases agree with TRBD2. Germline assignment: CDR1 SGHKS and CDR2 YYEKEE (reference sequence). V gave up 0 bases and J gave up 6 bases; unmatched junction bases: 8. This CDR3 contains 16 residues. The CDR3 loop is CASSLAPGLGGNEQFF. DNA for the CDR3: TGTGCCAGCAGCTTGGCCCCGGGACTAGGGGGCAATGAGCAGTTCTTC.

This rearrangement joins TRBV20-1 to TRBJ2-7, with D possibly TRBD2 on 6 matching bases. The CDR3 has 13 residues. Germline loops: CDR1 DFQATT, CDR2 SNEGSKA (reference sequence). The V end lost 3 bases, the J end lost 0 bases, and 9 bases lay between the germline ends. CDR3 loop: CSASAGFSYEQYF. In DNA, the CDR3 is TGCAGTGCTAGTGCGGGGTTCTCCTACGAGCAGTACTTC.

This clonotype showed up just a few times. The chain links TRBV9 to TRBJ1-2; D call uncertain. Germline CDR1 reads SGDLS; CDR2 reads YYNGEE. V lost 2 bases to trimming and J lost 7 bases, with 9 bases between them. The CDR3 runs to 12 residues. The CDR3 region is CASSVERGGYTF. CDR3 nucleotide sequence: TGTGCCAGCAGCGTCGAACGAGGTGGCTACACCTTC.

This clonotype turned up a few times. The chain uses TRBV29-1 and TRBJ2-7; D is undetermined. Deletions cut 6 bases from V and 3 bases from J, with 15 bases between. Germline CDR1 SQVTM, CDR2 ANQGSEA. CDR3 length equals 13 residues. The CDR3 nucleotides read TGCAGCGTAGTAATACCAGGAAACTACGAGCAGTACTTC. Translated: CSVVIPGNYEQYF.

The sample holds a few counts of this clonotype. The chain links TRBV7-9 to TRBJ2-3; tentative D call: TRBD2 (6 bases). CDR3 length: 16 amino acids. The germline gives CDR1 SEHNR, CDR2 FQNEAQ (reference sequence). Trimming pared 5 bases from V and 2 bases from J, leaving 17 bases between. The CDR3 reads CASSPIRRGITDTQYF. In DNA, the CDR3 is TGTGCCAGCAGCCCAATCCGCCGGGGGATCACAGATACGCAGTATTTT.

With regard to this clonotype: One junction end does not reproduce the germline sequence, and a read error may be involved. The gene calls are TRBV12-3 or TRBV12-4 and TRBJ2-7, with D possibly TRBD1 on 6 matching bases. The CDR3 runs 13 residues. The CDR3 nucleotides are TGTGACAGCTCAGGACAGTCTGTTTACGAGCAGTACTTC. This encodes CDSSGQSVYEQYF.

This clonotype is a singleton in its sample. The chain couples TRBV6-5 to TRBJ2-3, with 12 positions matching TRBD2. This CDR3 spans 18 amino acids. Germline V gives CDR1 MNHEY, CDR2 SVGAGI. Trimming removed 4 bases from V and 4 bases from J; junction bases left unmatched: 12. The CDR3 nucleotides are TGTGCCAGCAGTTCCTCGCCTAGCGGGAGGGGCCCGGCAGATACGCAGTATTTT. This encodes CASSSSPSGRGPADTQYF.

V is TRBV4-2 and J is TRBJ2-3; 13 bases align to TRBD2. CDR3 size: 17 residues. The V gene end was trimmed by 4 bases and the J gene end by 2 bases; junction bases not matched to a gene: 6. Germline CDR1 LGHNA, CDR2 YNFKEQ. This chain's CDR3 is CASSPQGTSGVTDTQYF. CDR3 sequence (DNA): TGTGCCAGCAGCCCACAAGGGACTAGCGGGGTCACAGATACGCAGTATTTT.

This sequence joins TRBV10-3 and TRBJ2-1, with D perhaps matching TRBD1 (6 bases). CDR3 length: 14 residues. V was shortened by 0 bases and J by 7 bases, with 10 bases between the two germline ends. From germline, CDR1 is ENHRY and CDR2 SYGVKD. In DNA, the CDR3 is TGTGCCATCAGTGAGTCGACAGGTAGGAATGAGCAGTTCTTC. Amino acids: CAISESTGRNEQFF.

The CDR3 here is CASSQPFRGATYEQYF. CDR3 nucleotide sequence: TGCGCCAGCAGCCAACCTTTCAGGGGCGCTACCTACGAGCAGTACTTC. The V call is TRBV4-1, the J call TRBJ2-7, with D tentatively TRBD1 (6 bases). In germline, CDR1 is MGHRA, CDR2 YSYEKL. The CDR3 has 16 residues. The V and J ends lost 2 bases and 2 bases respectively, with 16 bases between them.

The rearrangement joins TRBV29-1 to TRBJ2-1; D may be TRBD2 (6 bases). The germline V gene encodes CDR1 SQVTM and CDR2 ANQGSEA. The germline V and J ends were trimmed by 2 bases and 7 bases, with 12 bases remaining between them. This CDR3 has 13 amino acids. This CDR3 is CSVEKGLRNEQFF. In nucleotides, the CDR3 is TGCAGCGTTGAAAAGGGACTTCGGAATGAGCAGTTCTTC.

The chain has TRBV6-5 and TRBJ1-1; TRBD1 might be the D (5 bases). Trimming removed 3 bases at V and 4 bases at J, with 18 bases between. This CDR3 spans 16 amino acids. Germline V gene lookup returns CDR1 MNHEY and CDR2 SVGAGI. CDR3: CASSYSSRGYSTEAFF. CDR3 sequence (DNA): TGTGCCAGCAGTTATTCAAGTAGGGGTTATAGCACTGAAGCTTTCTTT.